This TCR beta chain was profiled in a study of cytomegalovirus exposure and HLA in healthy donors. Overall study context: Genotyping showed approximately 81% of approximately 430 donors falling in the Caucasian-associated ancestry cluster.

The CDR3 runs 14 residues. Germline CDR1 is SNHLY and CDR2 is FYNNEI. Trimming stripped 6 bases from V and 0 bases from J, with 10 bases between. Overall study results and limits: In vitro checks showed that a few CMV-associated chains really do target CMV antigens. Some 17,000 TCR beta sequences were associated with HLA alleles at 0.05 false discovery rate in a later analysis. Across donors, sequencing depth was assumed by presence/absence analyses to be roughly uniform.

This clone was seen only once. Its antigen is still unknown. The PCR was carried out with 60 Vbeta primers and 13 Jbeta primers. TCRdb's table, derived via immunoSEQ multiplex PCR, lists solely in-frame clones and lacks some. The sample shows under 150,000 clones, roughly four fifths of them seen only once. The sequencing input was PBMCs. The V call is TRBV2, the J call TRBJ2-3, with a tentative D call TRBD1 (5 bases). This receptor was identified in a boy younger than 10 in good health and CMV-seronegative. The chain's CDR3 is CASRWWGSTDTQYF. The DNA for the CDR3 is TGTGCCAGCAGATGGTGGGGCAGCACAGATACGCAGTATTTT.